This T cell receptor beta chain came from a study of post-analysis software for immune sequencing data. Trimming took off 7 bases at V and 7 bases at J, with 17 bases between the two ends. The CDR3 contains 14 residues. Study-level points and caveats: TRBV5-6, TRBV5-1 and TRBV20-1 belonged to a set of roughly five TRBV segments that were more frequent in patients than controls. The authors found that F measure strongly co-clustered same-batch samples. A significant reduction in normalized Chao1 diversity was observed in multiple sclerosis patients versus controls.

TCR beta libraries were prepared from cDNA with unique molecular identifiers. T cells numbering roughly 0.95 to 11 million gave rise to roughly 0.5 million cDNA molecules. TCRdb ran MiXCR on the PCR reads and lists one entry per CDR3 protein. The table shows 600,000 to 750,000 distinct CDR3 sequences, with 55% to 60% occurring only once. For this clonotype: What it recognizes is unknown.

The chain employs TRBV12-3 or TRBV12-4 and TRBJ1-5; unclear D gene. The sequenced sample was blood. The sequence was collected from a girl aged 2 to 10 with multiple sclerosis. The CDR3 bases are TGTGCCAGCACCCCTGGCCTGCTAGACCAGCCCCAGCATTTT. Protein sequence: CASTPGLLDQPQHF.